Listed here is a single TCR beta chain. What it binds is unknown. These data belong to a study of blood T cells in healthy people across ages. Overall study findings and caveats: TCR beta diversity, measured per million T cells, fell in a roughly linear way with age.

The people who gave samples were healthy Caucasians from Russia, aged roughly 6 to 100. A minimum of 6 million PBMCs was isolated per sample. Primed by a sample-barcoded 5' primer and a J-beta primer mix, a second PCR proceeded for about 6 to 11 cycles. TCRdb itself ran the 5' RACE reads through MiXCR, one entry per CDR3 protein. The table records 1.2 million to 1.5 million distinct CDR3 sequences, about 40% of them present only once. Germline assignment: CDR1 SGHRS and CDR2 YFSETQ. This CDR3 comprises 18 residues. Trimming took 1 base from V and 2 from J, leaving 19 bases between them. This TCR derives from a woman between 18 and 29 years old in good health. The chain joins TRBV5-1 to TRBJ2-4; D is possibly TRBD1 (5 bases). Sequenced material: blood. The CDR3 DNA is TGCGCCAGCAGCTTGTATTCCCGTGGGGCCATATCCAAAAACATTCAGTACTTC. Translation gives CASSLYSRGAISKNIQYF.